Presented here are 13 T cell receptor beta chains from one specimen sequenced in a study of blood T cell repertoires in COVID-19. Method: immunoSEQ multiplex PCR; TCRdb's copy keeps in-frame clones and lacks some. Of a few hundred thousand clones in the sample, around nine tenths were seen once. The sequenced material came from peripheral blood. These receptors were collected from a man aged 35 to 55 who had recovered from COVID-19.

This chain connects TRBV6-2 or TRBV6-3 to TRBJ2-1; tentatively, D is TRBD2 (7 bases). Germline CDR1 reads MNHEY; CDR2 reads SVGEGT. V lost 6 bases to trimming and J lost 10 bases, with 22 bases between them. This CDR3 is built from 15 residues. The CDR3 loop reads CASSPAVKGGAEQFF. The CDR3 DNA reads as TGTGCCAGCAGCCCTGCGGTGAAGGGGGGGGCCGAGCAGTTCTTC.

This chain uses TRBV27 with TRBJ1-1, with D possibly being TRBD1 (6 bases). The germline V and J ends were trimmed by 8 bases and 3 bases, with 19 bases remaining between them. In germline, CDR1 is MNHEY, CDR2 SMNVEV (reference sequence). The CDR3 loop spans 15 amino acids. CDR3: CASSTSGGGDTEAFF. The CDR3 region has the DNA TGTGCCAGCTCTACGTCGGGGGGCGGGGACACTGAAGCTTTCTTT.

This clone has ten or more counts. This sequence joins TRBV7-2 and TRBJ2-7, with D maybe TRBD2 (5 bases). V was cut by 5 bases and J by 0 bases, with 17 bases left in between. Germline V lookup: CDR1 SGHTA, CDR2 FQGNSA. This CDR3 has 16 amino acids. DNA for the CDR3: TGTGCCAGCAGCGAGCATCGGGGTCATCGCTCCTACGAGCAGTACTTC. This codes for CASSEHRGHRSYEQYF.

This clone was seen a few times. CDR3 bases: TGTGCCAGCAGCCCGCGCCCTCCCTTGGCCTACGAGCAGTACTTC. Its translation: CASSPRPPLAYEQYF. The chain uses TRBV11-1 and TRBJ2-7; D gene ambiguous. This CDR3 spans 15 amino acids. Looked up from germline, CDR1 is SGHAT and CDR2 is FQDESV (reference sequence). Trimming took 5 bases from V and 2 from J, leaving 16 bases between them.

The chain uses TRBV7-8 and TRBJ1-2; unclear D gene. Per germline, CDR1 SGHVS and CDR2 FQNEAQ. The CDR3 consists of 15 residues. V was shortened by 2 bases and J by 8 bases, with 18 bases between the two germline ends. The CDR3 region has the DNA TGTGCCAGCAGCTTACGCGCAATCCGAGGACTGGGCTACACCTTC. Protein: CASSLRAIRGLGYTF. Full variable domain (outside the CDR3, taken from reference TRBV7-8 and TRBJ1-2): GAGVSQSPRYKVAKRGQDVALRCDPISGHVSLFWYQQALGQGPEFLTYFQNEAQLDKSGLPSDRFFAERPEGSVSTLKIQRTQQEDSAVYLCASSLRAIRGLGYTFGSGTRLTVV.

The chain joins TRBV14 to TRBJ2-7; TRBD2 aligns across 13 bases. The CDR3 loop spans 13 amino acids. In germline, CDR1 is SGHDN, CDR2 FVKESK. V shed 3 bases and J 11 bases; nucleotides not matched to a gene: 4. CDR3 coding DNA: TGTGCCAGCAGCCAGGGACTAGCGGGGAGGAAGTACTTC. It codes for CASSQGLAGRKYF.

This clone was seen a few times. The chain uses TRBV12-3 or TRBV12-4 and TRBJ2-7; 9 positions match TRBD2. Unmatched junction bases numbered 5, after V lost 5 bases and J lost 6 bases. This CDR3 spans 13 amino acids. DNA for the CDR3: TGTGCCAGCAGTCCGGGACTAGCTCGCGAGCAGTACTTC. This codes for CASSPGLAREQYF.

The J gene is TRBJ2-5, the V gene TRBV7-9, with 15 bases aligning to TRBD2. The CDR3 runs 17 residues. With 2 bases clipped from V and 5 bases from J, the junction kept 6 bases outside the gene matches. The V gene's germline CDR1 is SEHNR and CDR2 FQNEAQ (reference sequence). The CDR3 loop is CASSLRGLAGGLETQYF. CDR3 nucleotide sequence: TGTGCCAGCAGCTTACGAGGACTAGCGGGAGGGTTGGAGACCCAGTACTTC.

This clone was seen just once. The chain joins TRBV6-2 or TRBV6-3 to TRBJ1-1; D gene unclear. The CDR3 length is 13 residues. CDR1 and CDR2 from the germline V gene are MNHEY and SVGEGT. V was cut by 5 bases and J by 1 base, with 8 bases left in between. This CDR3 is CASSSTPNTEAFF. CDR3 sequence (DNA): TGTGCCAGCAGTAGTACACCGAACACTGAAGCTTTCTTT.

V gene TRBV4-2 combines with J gene TRBJ1-1; D unclear. The V and J ends lost 0 bases and 3 bases respectively, with 5 bases between them. CDR1 is LGHNA, CDR2 YNFKEQ, per germline. This CDR3 contains 13 residues. The CDR3 loop reads CASSQDFDTEAFF. For the CDR3, the DNA is TGTGCCAGCAGCCAAGATTTCGACACTGAAGCTTTCTTT.

The genes are TRBV7-9 and TRBJ1-4; 8 nucleotides agree with TRBD1. CDR1 and CDR2 (germline): SEHNR, FQNEAQ (reference sequence). The CDR3 runs 18 residues. V lost 5 bases to trimming and J lost 2 bases; unmatched junction nucleotides: 13. The CDR3: CASSPGQGRLATNEKLFF. The CDR3 coding sequence is TGTGCCAGCAGCCCCGGACAGGGTCGATTGGCGACTAATGAAAAACTGTTTTTT.

V usage is TRBV12-5 and J usage is TRBJ2-2, with a weak D call TRBD2 (5 bases). Germline lookup yields CDR1 LGHNT and CDR2 FRNRAP. V lost 3 bases and J 5 bases, leaving 13 bases between the germline ends. This CDR3 is built from 15 residues. In DNA form, the CDR3 reads TGTGCTAGTGGTTTCCTAGCAGGCGCTACCGGGGAGCTGTTTTTT. Translated: CASGFLAGATGELFF.

This sequence joins TRBV27 and TRBJ1-6; 9 nucleotides match TRBD1. Losses at the gene ends were 2 bases for V and 8 bases for J; bases not matched to a gene: 4. Germline-derived CDR1 and CDR2 are MNHEY and SMNVEV (reference sequence). This CDR3 has 15 residues. The CDR3 DNA reads as TGTGCCAGCAGTTTAAGTACAGGGGGCGATTCACCCCTCCACTTT. It specifies CASSLSTGGDSPLHF.